The source of this T cell receptor (beta chain) is a study of T cell responses to AZD1222 COVID-19 vaccine. Findings and caveats of the study: Vaccine-associated CD4 TCRs ranged over spike, dominating at 160-218 and 743-854. Repertoire sampling occurred only after the peak T cell response. A reported finding is that nearly half of spike-specific TCRs target unmutated variant regions.

The V gene's germline CDR1 is MNHEY and CDR2 SMNVEV (reference sequence). V was shortened by 2 bases and J by 4 bases, with 15 bases between the two germline ends. The CDR3 has 16 amino acids. Sequencing used immunoSEQ multiplex PCR; TCRdb keeps in-frame clones, though not all of them. The profile shows 90,000 to 150,000 clones, 87% of them singletons. Of note for this clone: Its antigen is undetermined.

The chain carries TRBV27 and TRBJ2-1, with D possibly being TRBD1 or TRBD2 (5 bases each). The sample consisted of peripheral blood, taken on day 0 of AZD1222 vaccination. The sequence derives from an adult in good health. The CDR3 DNA is TGTGCCAGCAGTTTAGAAGGAGGACACCTATACAATGAGCAGTTCTTC. Protein product: CASSLEGGHLYNEQFF.